The subject of this entry is one T cell receptor (beta chain). What it recognizes is unknown. Positively selected for CCR7, the CD45RO-negative cells used as naive CD8 cells excluded terminally differentiated effector memory CD45RA+ cells. The method was immunoSEQ multiplex PCR; TCRdb's version includes in-frame clones alone and lacks a portion of them. In the table there are about 680,000 clones, 92% of which are singletons. The source of the sample is a study of shared clonotypes between healthy human individuals. This CDR3 is 16 amino acids long. Germline CDR1 MNHEY, CDR2 SMNVEV (reference sequence). V dropped 2 bases and J dropped 0 bases, with 12 bases sitting between them. Study conclusions and caveats: The researchers took only blood, and tissue repertoires probably look different.

The sequenced sample was naive CD8+ T cells sorted from blood. The genes are TRBV27 and TRBJ2-3; unclear D gene. This clonotype was sampled from a man aged 25-40 years in good health. The CDR3 DNA reads TGTGCCAGCAGTTTAGTGGCGATAACTAGCACAGATACGCAGTATTTT. Its translation: CASSLVAITSTDTQYF.